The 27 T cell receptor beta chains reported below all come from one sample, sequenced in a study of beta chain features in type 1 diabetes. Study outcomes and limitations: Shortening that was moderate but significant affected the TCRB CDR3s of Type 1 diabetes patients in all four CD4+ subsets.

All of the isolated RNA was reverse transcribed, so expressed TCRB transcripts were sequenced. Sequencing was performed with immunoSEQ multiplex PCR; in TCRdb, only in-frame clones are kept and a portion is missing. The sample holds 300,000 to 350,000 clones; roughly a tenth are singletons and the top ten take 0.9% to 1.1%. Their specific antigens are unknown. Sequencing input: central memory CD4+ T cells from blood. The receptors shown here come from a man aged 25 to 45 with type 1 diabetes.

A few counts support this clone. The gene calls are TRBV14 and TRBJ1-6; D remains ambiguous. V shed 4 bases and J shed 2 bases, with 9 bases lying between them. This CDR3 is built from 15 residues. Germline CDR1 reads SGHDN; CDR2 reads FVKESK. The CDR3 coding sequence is TGTGCCAGCAGCCCCACAGCGGCCTATAATTCACCCCTCCACTTT. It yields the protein CASSPTAAYNSPLHF.

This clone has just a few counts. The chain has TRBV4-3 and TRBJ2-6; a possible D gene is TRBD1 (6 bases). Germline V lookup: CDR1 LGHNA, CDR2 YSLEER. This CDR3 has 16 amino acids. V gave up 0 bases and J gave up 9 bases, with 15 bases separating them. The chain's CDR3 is CASSQDFDRSRNVLTF. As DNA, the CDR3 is TGCGCCAGCAGCCAAGATTTCGACAGGTCCCGCAACGTCCTGACTTTC.

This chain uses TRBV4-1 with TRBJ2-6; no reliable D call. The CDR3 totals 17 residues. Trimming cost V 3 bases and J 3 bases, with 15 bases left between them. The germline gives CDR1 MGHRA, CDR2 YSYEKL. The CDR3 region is CASSQARDASGANVLTF. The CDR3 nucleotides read TGCGCCAGCAGCCAGGCCCGAGACGCTAGTGGGGCCAACGTCCTGACTTTC.

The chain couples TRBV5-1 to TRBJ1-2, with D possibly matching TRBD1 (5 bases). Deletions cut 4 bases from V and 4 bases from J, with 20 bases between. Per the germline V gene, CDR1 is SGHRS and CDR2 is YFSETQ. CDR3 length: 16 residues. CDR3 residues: CASSPESGRVSYGYTF. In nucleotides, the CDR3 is TGCGCCAGCAGCCCAGAGTCAGGGCGAGTTAGCTATGGCTACACCTTC.

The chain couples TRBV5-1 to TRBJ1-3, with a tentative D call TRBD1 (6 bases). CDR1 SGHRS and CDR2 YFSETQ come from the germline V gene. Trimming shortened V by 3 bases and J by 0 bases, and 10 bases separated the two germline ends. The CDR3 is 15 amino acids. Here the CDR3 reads CASSSDSLSGNTIYF. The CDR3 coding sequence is TGCGCCAGCAGCTCGGACAGCCTCTCTGGAAACACCATATATTTT.

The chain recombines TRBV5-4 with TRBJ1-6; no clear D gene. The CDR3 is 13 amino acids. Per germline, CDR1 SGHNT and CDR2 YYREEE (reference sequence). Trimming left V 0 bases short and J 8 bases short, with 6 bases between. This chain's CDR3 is CASSLVYDSPLHF. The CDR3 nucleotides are TGTGCCAGCAGCTTGGTGTACGATTCACCCCTCCACTTT.

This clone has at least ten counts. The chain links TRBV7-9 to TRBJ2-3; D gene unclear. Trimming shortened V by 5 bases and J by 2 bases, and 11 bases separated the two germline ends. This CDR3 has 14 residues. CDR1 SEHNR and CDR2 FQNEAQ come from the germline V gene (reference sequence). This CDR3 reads CASSRAQLTDTQYF. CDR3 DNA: TGTGCCAGCAGCCGGGCACAGCTCACAGATACGCAGTATTTT.

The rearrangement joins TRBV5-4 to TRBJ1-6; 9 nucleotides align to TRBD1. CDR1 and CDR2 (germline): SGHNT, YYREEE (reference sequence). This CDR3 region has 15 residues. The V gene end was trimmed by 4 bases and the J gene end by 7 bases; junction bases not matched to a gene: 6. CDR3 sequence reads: CASSQGQGYNSPLHF. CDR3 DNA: TGTGCCAGCAGCCAAGGACAGGGGTACAATTCACCCCTCCACTTT.

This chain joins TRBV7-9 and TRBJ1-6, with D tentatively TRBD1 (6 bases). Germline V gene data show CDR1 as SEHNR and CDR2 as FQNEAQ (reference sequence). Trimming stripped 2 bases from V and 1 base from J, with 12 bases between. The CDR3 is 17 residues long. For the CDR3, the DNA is TGTGCCAGCAGCTTAATGGGGGGGCCGTCCTATAATTCACCCCTCCACTTT. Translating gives CASSLMGGPSYNSPLHF.

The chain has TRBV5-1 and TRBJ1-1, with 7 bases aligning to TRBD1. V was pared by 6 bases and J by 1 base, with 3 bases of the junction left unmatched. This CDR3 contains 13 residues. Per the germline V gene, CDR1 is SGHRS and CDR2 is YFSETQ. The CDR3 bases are TGCGCCAGCAAGTACAGGGGGAACACTGAAGCTTTCTTT. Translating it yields CASKYRGNTEAFF.

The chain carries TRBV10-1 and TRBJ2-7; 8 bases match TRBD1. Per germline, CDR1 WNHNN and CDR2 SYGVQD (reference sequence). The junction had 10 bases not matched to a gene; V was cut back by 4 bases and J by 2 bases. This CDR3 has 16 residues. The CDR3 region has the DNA TGCGCCAGCAGTGGGGTTACCGGGACAGGCCCCTACGAGCAGTACTTC. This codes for CASSGVTGTGPYEQYF.

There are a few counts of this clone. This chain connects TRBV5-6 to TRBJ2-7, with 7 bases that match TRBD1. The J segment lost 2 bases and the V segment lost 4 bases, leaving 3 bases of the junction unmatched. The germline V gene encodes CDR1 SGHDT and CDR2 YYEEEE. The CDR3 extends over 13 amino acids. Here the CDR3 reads CASSLTGAYEQYF. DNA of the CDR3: TGTGCCAGCAGCCTCACAGGGGCCTACGAGCAGTACTTC.

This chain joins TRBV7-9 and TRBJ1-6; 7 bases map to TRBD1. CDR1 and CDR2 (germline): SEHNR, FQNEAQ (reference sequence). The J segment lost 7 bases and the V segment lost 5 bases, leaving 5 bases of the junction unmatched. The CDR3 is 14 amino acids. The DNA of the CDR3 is TGTGCCAGCAGCCTCGGGACAGAGAATTCACCCCTCCACTTT. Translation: CASSLGTENSPLHF.

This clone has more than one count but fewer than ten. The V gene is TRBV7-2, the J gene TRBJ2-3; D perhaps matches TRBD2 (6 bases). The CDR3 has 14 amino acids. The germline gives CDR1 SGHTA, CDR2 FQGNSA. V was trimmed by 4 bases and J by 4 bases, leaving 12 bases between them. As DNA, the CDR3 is TGTGCCAGCAGCTCTCGGGACTCCGCAGATACGCAGTATTTT. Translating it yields CASSSRDSADTQYF.

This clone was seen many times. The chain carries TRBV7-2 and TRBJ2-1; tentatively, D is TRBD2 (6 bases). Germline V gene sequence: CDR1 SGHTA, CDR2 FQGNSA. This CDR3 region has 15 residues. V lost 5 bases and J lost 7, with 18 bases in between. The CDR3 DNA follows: TGTGCCAGCAGCGAACGGGGGATAGCGCCTAATGAGCAGTTCTTC. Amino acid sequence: CASSERGIAPNEQFF.

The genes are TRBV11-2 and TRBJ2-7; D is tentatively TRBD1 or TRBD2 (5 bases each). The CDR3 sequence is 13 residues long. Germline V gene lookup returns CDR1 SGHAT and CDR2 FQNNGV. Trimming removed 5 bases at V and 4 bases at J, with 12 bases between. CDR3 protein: CASSPVREYEQYF. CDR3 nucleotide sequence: TGTGCCAGCAGCCCCGTCAGGGAGTACGAGCAGTACTTC.

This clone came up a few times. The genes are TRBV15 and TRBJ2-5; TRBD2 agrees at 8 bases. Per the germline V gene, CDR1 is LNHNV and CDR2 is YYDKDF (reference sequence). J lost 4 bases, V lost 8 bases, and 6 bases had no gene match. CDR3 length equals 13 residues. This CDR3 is CATGAGRVETQYF. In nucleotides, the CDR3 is TGTGCCACCGGGGCCGGGAGGGTAGAGACCCAGTACTTC.

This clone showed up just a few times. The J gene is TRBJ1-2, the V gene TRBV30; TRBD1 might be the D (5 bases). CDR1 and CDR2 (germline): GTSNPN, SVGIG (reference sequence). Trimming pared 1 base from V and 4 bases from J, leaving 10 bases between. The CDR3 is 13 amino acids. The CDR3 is CAWSAGGTYGYTF. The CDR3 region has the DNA TGTGCCTGGAGTGCGGGGGGGACCTATGGCTACACCTTC.

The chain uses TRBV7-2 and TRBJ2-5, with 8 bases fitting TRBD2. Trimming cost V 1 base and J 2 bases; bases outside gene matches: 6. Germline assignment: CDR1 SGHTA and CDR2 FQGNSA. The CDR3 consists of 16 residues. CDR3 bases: TGTGCCAGCAGCTTAGTTGCGGGGGGTAATCAAGAGACCCAGTACTTC. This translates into CASSLVAGGNQETQYF.

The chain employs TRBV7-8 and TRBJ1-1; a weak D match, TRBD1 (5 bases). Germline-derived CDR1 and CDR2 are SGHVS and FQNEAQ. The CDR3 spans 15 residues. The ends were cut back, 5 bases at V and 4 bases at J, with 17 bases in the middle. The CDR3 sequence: CASSTGPAGTTEAFF. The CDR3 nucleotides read TGTGCCAGCAGCACAGGTCCGGCGGGTACCACTGAAGCTTTCTTT.

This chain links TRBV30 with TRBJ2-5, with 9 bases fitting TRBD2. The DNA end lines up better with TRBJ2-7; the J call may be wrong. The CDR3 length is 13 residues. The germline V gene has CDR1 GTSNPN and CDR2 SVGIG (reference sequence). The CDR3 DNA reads TGTGCCTGGAGGGCGGGGGGGGCCTACGAGCAGTACTTC. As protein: CAWRAGGAYEQYF.

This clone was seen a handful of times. CDR3 in amino acids: CASSYSHPYSYEQYF. The DNA of the CDR3 is TGTGCCAGCAGTTACTCGCACCCATACTCCTACGAGCAGTACTTC. The chain recombines TRBV6-6 with TRBJ2-7; D is unclear. Trimming shortened V by 0 bases and J by 0 bases, and 9 bases separated the two germline ends. This CDR3 is built from 15 residues. Germline loops: CDR1 MNHNY, CDR2 SVGAGI (reference sequence).

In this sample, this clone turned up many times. The CDR3 here is CASSVRVGETQYF. The CDR3 nucleotides are TGTGCCAGCAGTGTTAGGGTGGGTGAGACCCAGTACTTC. The chain recombines TRBV27 with TRBJ2-5; D is unresolved. The V gene's germline CDR1 is MNHEY and CDR2 SMNVEV (reference sequence). The CDR3 is 13 residues long. V lost 5 bases, J lost 5 bases, and 12 bases lay in between.

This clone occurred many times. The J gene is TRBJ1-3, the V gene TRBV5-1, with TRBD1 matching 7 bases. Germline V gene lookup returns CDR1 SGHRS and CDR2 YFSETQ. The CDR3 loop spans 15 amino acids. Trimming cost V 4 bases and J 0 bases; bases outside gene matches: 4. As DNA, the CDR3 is TGCGCCAGCAGCCCAGGACAGGTCTCTGGAAACACCATATATTTT. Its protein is CASSPGQVSGNTIYF. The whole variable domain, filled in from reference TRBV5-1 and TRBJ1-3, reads KAGVTQTPRYLIKTRGQQVTLSCSPISGHRSVSWYQQTPGQGLQFLFEYFSETQRNKGNFPGRFSGRQFSNSRSEMNVSTLELGDSALYLCASSPGQVSGNTIYFGEGSWLTVV.

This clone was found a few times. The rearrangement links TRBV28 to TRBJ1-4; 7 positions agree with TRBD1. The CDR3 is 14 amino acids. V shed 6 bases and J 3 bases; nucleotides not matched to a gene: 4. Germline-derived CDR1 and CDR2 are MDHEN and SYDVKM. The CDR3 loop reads CASSLQGPNEKLFF. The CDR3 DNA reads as TGTGCCAGCAGCCTACAGGGGCCTAATGAAAAACTGTTTTTT.

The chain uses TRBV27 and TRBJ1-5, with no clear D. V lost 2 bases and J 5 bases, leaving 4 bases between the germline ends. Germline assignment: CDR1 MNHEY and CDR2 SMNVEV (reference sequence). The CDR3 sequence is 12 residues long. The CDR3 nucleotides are TGTGCCAGCAGTTTAACCGATCAGCCCCAGCATTTT. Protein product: CASSLTDQPQHF.

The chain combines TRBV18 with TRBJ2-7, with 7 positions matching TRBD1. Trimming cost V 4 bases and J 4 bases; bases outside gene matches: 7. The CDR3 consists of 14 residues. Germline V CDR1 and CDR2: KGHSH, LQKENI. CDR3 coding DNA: TGTGCCAGCTCACTCGGGACAGCTCAATACGAGCAGTACTTC. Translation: CASSLGTAQYEQYF.